The clone carrying this T cell receptor beta chain was counted between two and nine times. Its antigen is not known. Assay used: immunoSEQ multiplex PCR; TCRdb lists only in-frame clones, some missing. The sample consists of tens of thousands of clones, less than 90% of them appearing once. The data were taken from a study of OX40 agonist ivuxolimab in advanced cancers. Looking at the study overall: Patients received ivuxolimab, an agonistic anti-OX40 (CD134) antibody. A male proportion of over 75% was recorded, with mean age 60 years and range roughly 23 to 79.

Points from the study as a whole: Expanded clones tended on average to be more numerous among CD8+ T cells than CD4+.

The CDR3 is made up of 16 amino acids. V shed 1 base, J shed 3 bases, and the junction held 7 bases outside the gene matches. Germline CDR1 and CDR2: GTSNPN and SVGIG (reference sequence). The rearrangement joins TRBV30 to TRBJ1-4; 8 bases line up with TRBD1. The receptor was isolated from an adult with an advanced solid tumor such as melanoma, head and neck, liver or kidney cancer. The specimen comprised CD4+ or CD8+ T cells sorted from blood, sampled in a trial of the OX40 agonist ivuxolimab. The DNA for the CDR3 is TGTGCCTGGAGTGATTGGCAGGGGGCAGCTAATGAAAAACTGTTTTTT. Amino acid sequence: CAWSDWQGAANEKLFF.